This T cell receptor (beta chain) was captured in a study of STAT5B mutations in CD4+ large granular lymphocyte leukemia. Clones were sequenced by immunoSEQ multiplex PCR, and TCRdb holds only the in-frame ones, with some missing. The profile shows approximately 35,000 clones, 55% to 80% of them singletons. Germline V gene sequence: CDR1 SGDLS, CDR2 YYNGEE. V was pared by 4 bases and J by 1 base, with 7 bases of the junction left unmatched. This CDR3 has 15 residues. Study-level results: The CD4+ versus CD8+ T-LGLL clonality difference may reflect limited sample size. Patient CD4-sorted repertoires stayed more clonal than healthy ones after leukemic-clone removal.

Worth noting for this clone: No antigen is known for it.

The chain employs TRBV9 and TRBJ2-5; TRBD2 aligns across 7 bases. Input material: CD4+ T cells from blood buffy coats. This clonotype originated in a human donor in good health. The CDR3 spells CASSTAGLLQETQYF. CDR3 in DNA: TGTGCCAGCAGCACAGCGGGGCTACTCCAAGAGACCCAGTACTTC.